The 30 T cell receptor beta chains below come from one sample, sequenced in a study of cytomegalovirus exposure and HLA in healthy donors. Researchers ran the PCR with 60 Vbeta and 13 Jbeta primers. The data were produced by immunoSEQ multiplex PCR, yet TCRdb's version contains in-frame clones alone and is incomplete. In the table there are about 180,000 clones, less than 80% of which are singletons. The sample was PBMCs. The receptors come from a woman aged 35 to 49 in good health and CMV-seronegative.

The CDR3 is CSVDIGFGVGEQYF. CDR3 nucleotides: TGCAGCGTTGATATTGGCTTCGGGGTGGGCGAGCAGTACTTC. The chain carries TRBV29-1 and TRBJ2-7, with a tentative D call TRBD2 (5 bases). V shed 3 bases and J shed 6 bases, with 18 bases lying between them. The CDR3 spans 14 residues. Germline V CDR1 and CDR2: SQVTM, ANQGSEA.

This chain connects TRBV29-1 to TRBJ1-5; D is unclear. The germline CDR1 and CDR2 sequences are SQVTM and ANQGSEA. CDR3 size: 12 residues. V was trimmed by 4 bases and J by 1 base, leaving 5 bases between them. CDR3 nucleotide sequence: TGCAGCGTTGCCGGGAGCAATCAGCCCCAGCATTTT. Residues: CSVAGSNQPQHF.

CDR3 residues: CATGTSGNTGELFF. The CDR3 DNA follows: TGTGCCACCGGGACTAGCGGGAACACCGGGGAGCTGTTTTTT. V usage is TRBV10-3 and J usage is TRBJ2-2; 11 positions agree with TRBD2. Germline CDR1 reads ENHRY; CDR2 reads SYGVKD. The CDR3 length is 14 residues. The V gene end was trimmed by 10 bases and the J gene end by 1 base; junction bases not matched to a gene: 2.

This chain connects TRBV27 to TRBJ2-1, with 8 nucleotides matching TRBD2. The V segment lost 0 bases and the J segment 7 bases; nucleotides outside the gene matches: 5. The CDR3 has 15 amino acids. CDR1 MNHEY and CDR2 SMNVEV come from the germline V gene (reference sequence). Here the CDR3 reads CASSLSRGGRNEQFF. CDR3 sequence (DNA): TGTGCCAGCAGTTTATCTCGGGGGGGCCGAAATGAGCAGTTCTTC.

The chain employs TRBV5-1 and TRBJ1-1; possibly TRBD1 for D (5 bases). Deletions cut 4 bases from V and 1 base from J, with 14 bases between. In germline, CDR1 is SGHRS, CDR2 YFSETQ. CDR3 size: 15 residues. In DNA form, the CDR3 reads TGCGCCAGCAGCCGTCAGGGTCCCACGAACACTGAAGCTTTCTTT. It codes for CASSRQGPTNTEAFF.

The gene calls are TRBV7-2 and TRBJ2-1; a possible D gene is TRBD2 (5 bases). Deletions cut 4 bases from V and 2 bases from J, with 15 bases between. This CDR3 region has 16 residues. Germline values: CDR1 SGHTA, CDR2 FQGNSA. The CDR3 is CASSSPTRPTYNEQFF. CDR3 DNA: TGTGCCAGCAGCTCACCTACTAGGCCCACCTACAATGAGCAGTTCTTC.

The chain combines TRBV9 with TRBJ2-2; D gene unclear. The germline V gene encodes CDR1 SGDLS and CDR2 YYNGEE. V was clipped by 4 bases and J by 4 bases, with 8 bases between them. CDR3 length equals 13 residues. The CDR3 loop reads CASSWQVTGELFF. In DNA, the CDR3 is TGTGCCAGCAGCTGGCAGGTCACCGGGGAGCTGTTTTTT. Combining the CDR3 with reference TRBV9 and TRBJ2-2 gives the whole variable domain DSGVTQTPKHLITATGQRVTLRCSPRSGDLSVYWYQQSLDQGLQFLIQYYNGEERAKGNILERFSAQQFPDLHSELNLSSLELGDSALYFCASSWQVTGELFFGEGSRLTVL.

The chain combines TRBV6-1 with TRBJ1-6, with no clear D. This CDR3 region has 17 residues. Trimming cost V 0 bases and J 13 bases, with 22 bases left between them. From germline, CDR1 is MNHNS and CDR2 SASEGT. The CDR3 loop reads CASSEAGRAAAFTPLHF. The CDR3, as DNA: TGTGCCAGCAGTGAAGCGGGGAGGGCGGCGGCATTCACCCCCCTCCACTTT.

The V call is TRBV15, the J call TRBJ2-1; D ambiguous. CDR3 length: 19 residues. Germline loops: CDR1 LNHNV, CDR2 YYDKDF (reference sequence). Trimming took 5 bases from V and 3 from J, leaving 26 bases between them. CDR3 DNA: TGTGCCACCAGCCCCCCCCGCGGTAGTCACCCCCCTATCTACAATGAGCAGTTCTTC. Translating gives CATSPPRGSHPPIYNEQFF.

V gene TRBV5-5 combines with J gene TRBJ1-2, with 9 bases lining up with TRBD1. The CDR3 sequence is 14 residues long. The trim removed 5 bases at V and 3 bases at J, leaving 5 bases unmatched. The germline gives CDR1 SGHKS, CDR2 YYEKEE (reference sequence). For the CDR3, the DNA is TGTGCCAGCAGTTCCGACAGGGGGTACTATGGCTACACCTTC. Encoded protein: CASSSDRGYYGYTF.

The J gene is TRBJ2-1, the V gene TRBV29-1; 15 bases line up with TRBD2. CDR3 size: 18 residues. The germline CDR1 and CDR2 sequences are SQVTM and ANQGSEA. The V segment lost 3 bases and the J segment 8 bases; nucleotides outside the gene matches: 14. The CDR3 bases are TGCAGCGTTGAGGGTGGACTAGCGGGAGGGGGGGCTATGGATGAGCAGTTCTTC. It specifies CSVEGGLAGGGAMDEQFF.

The chain couples TRBV7-2 to TRBJ2-2; maybe TRBD2 (5 bases). The germline CDR1 and CDR2 sequences are SGHTA and FQGNSA. This CDR3 is built from 14 residues. V was clipped by 5 bases and J by 4 bases, with 11 bases between them. The CDR3 spells CASSRQGSTGELFF. The DNA of the CDR3 is TGTGCCAGCAGCCGCCAAGGGAGCACCGGGGAGCTGTTTTTT. The full variable domain, rest sourced from reference TRBV7-2 and TRBJ2-2, is GAGVSQSPSNKVTEKGKDVELRCDPISGHTALYWYRQSLGQGLEFLIYFQGNSAPDKSGLPSDRFSAERTGGSVSTLTIQRTQQEDSAVYLCASSRQGSTGELFFGEGSRLTVL.

The chain is built from TRBV30 and TRBJ1-3; no reliable D call. The CDR3 sequence is 15 residues long. The V gene lost 5 bases and the J gene lost 1 base, with 15 bases spanning the gap. Germline V CDR1 and CDR2: GTSNPN, SVGIG (reference sequence). The CDR3 nucleotides are TGTGCCTGGGGTACACAGCTCCTATCTGGAAACACCATATATTTT. It specifies CAWGTQLLSGNTIYF. The full variable domain, rest sourced from reference TRBV30 and TRBJ1-3, is SQTIHQWPATLVQPVGSPLSLECTVEGTSNPNLYWYRQAAGRGLQLLFYSVGIGQISSEVPQNLSASRPQDRQFILSSKKLLLSDSGFYLCAWGTQLLSGNTIYFGEGSWLTVV.

This chain uses TRBV28 with TRBJ1-1, with TRBD1 matching 7 bases. The CDR3 is made up of 15 amino acids. V gave up 7 bases and J gave up 2 bases; unmatched junction bases: 10. Germline V gives CDR1 MDHEN, CDR2 SYDVKM. The CDR3 region has the DNA TGTGCCAGCACAACCCATGGGACAGATAACACTGAAGCTTTCTTT. Encoded protein: CASTTHGTDNTEAFF. The variable domain in full, completed from reference TRBV28 and TRBJ1-1, reads DVKVTQSSRYLVKRTGEKVFLECVQDMDHENMFWYRQDPGLGLRLIYFSYDVKMKEKGDIPEGYSVSREKKERFSLILESASTNQTSMYLCASTTHGTDNTEAFFGQGTRLTVV.

The CDR3 loop is CASSRRVGTGFYNSPLHF. The CDR3 DNA reads TGTGCCAGCAGCCGGCGCGTGGGGACAGGGTTCTATAATTCACCCCTCCACTTT. The V call is TRBV5-6, the J call TRBJ1-6; 9 nucleotides match TRBD1. With 4 bases clipped from V and 3 bases from J, the junction kept 11 bases outside the gene matches. This CDR3 has 18 residues. The germline V gene has CDR1 SGHDT and CDR2 YYEEEE.

V and J are TRBV7-9 and TRBJ1-2, with TRBD1 matching 7 bases. V lost 5 bases to trimming and J lost 7 bases; unmatched junction nucleotides: 13. CDR3 length: 15 residues. CDR1 is SEHNR and CDR2 is FQNEAQ in the germline V gene (reference sequence). In DNA, the CDR3 is TGTGCCAGCAGCGCCCCCGGGACAGATCTGTCTGGCTACACCTTC. Translation gives CASSAPGTDLSGYTF.

J is TRBJ1-2 and V is TRBV2, with D unresolved. V was cut by 3 bases and J by 3 bases, with 8 bases left in between. CDR1 and CDR2 from the germline V gene are SNHLY and FYNNEI. The CDR3 consists of 13 residues. In DNA, the CDR3 is TGTGCCAGCAGTGACCCGACATACTATGGCTACACCTTC. It translates to CASSDPTYYGYTF.

This clone occurred a few times. The chain combines TRBV5-4 with TRBJ1-1, with D uncertain. The V end lost 0 bases, the J end lost 0 bases, and 12 bases lay between the germline ends. CDR1 is SGHNT and CDR2 is YYREEE in the germline V gene (reference sequence). This CDR3 has 16 amino acids. CDR3: CASSLGGGRMNTEAFF. The DNA for the CDR3 is TGTGCCAGCAGCTTGGGGGGAGGCCGCATGAACACTGAAGCTTTCTTT.

The rearrangement uses TRBV10-2 and TRBJ2-3; 9 nucleotides match TRBD2. Germline V gives CDR1 WSHSY, CDR2 SAAADI. The V and J ends lost 7 bases and 2 bases, in that order; junction bases with no gene match: 16. This CDR3 is 18 amino acids long. The CDR3 bases are TGCGCCAGCACCCATAGTAGCGGGGGACAACCCCACACAGATACGCAGTATTTT. It translates to CASTHSSGGQPHTDTQYF.

This clone came up once. The chain combines TRBV2 with TRBJ1-5; weak D call: TRBD1 (5 bases). Deletions cut 6 bases from V and 4 bases from J, with 10 bases between. Germline-derived CDR1 and CDR2 are SNHLY and FYNNEI. The CDR3 has 13 residues. This CDR3 reads CASRDTVNQPQHF. CDR3 sequence (DNA): TGTGCCAGCAGGGACACAGTGAATCAGCCCCAGCATTTT.

The rearrangement links TRBV29-1 to TRBJ2-5, with TRBD2 matching over 12 bases. The end of the DNA aligns better with TRBJ2-7, so the J call may be wrong. Per the germline V gene, CDR1 is SQVTM and CDR2 is ANQGSEA. The CDR3 is 13 residues long. CDR3 in DNA: TGCAGCGTCTCTAGCGGGGGGGCCGGCGAGCAGTACTTC. Its protein product is CSVSSGGAGEQYF.

The V gene is TRBV10-3, the J gene TRBJ2-7; TRBD1 agrees at 12 bases. V dropped 6 bases and J dropped 11; count of bases not matched to a gene: 11. The germline V gene encodes CDR1 ENHRY and CDR2 SYGVKD. This CDR3 contains 14 residues. Here the CDR3 DNA reads TGTGCCATCAGCGACTCCGGGACAGGGGGCGGAAAGTACTTC. Its protein product is CAISDSGTGGGKYF.

The chain combines TRBV9 with TRBJ2-3; 9 nucleotides agree with TRBD1. V lost 4 bases and J lost 2; bases outside the gene matches: 8. The CDR3 totals 16 residues. Germline CDR1 SGDLS, CDR2 YYNGEE. CDR3 in DNA: TGTGCCAGCAGCTCCGGACAGGGGACTACCACAGATACGCAGTATTTT. This encodes CASSSGQGTTTDTQYF.

The chain combines TRBV5-1 with TRBJ1-1, with 7 bases fitting TRBD1. CDR3 size: 13 residues. The ends lost 4 bases at V and 11 bases at J; junction bases unmatched: 11. Germline CDR1 reads SGHRS; CDR2 reads YFSETQ. CDR3 DNA: TGCGCCAGCAGCCCTGGTGGGACAGAGCGGGCTTTCTTT. Translation: CASSPGGTERAFF.

This clone is a singleton in its sample. The chain couples TRBV4-1 to TRBJ1-2, with D possibly being TRBD1 (5 bases). There are 14 residues in the CDR3. The germline gives CDR1 MGHRA, CDR2 YSYEKL. The V end lost 0 bases, the J end lost 5 bases, and 10 bases lay between the germline ends. CDR3 amino acids: CASSQDPGNYGYTF. The DNA of the CDR3 is TGCGCCAGCAGCCAAGATCCAGGGAATTATGGCTACACCTTC.

This chain links TRBV19 with TRBJ1-4; D is unclear. The V gene lost 5 bases and the J gene lost 8 bases, with 18 bases spanning the gap. CDR3 length: 15 residues. CDR1 and CDR2 (germline): LNHDA, SQIVND (reference sequence). This CDR3 reads CASSPDFSRMEKLFF. CDR3 nucleotide sequence: TGTGCCAGTAGTCCCGACTTCTCCCGGATGGAAAAACTGTTTTTT.

The chain combines TRBV2 with TRBJ2-4; 10 bases are shared with TRBD2. The CDR3 runs 15 residues. CDR1 is SNHLY, CDR2 FYNNEI, per germline. Trimming at V came to 6 bases and at J to 0 bases, leaving 2 bases not matched to a gene. This chain's CDR3 is CASRGTSEAKNIQYF. The CDR3 nucleotides are TGTGCCAGCAGGGGGACTAGCGAAGCCAAAAACATTCAGTACTTC.

This clone turned up a few times. This rearrangement joins TRBV27 to TRBJ1-6; D is possibly TRBD1 (6 bases). Germline V gene sequence: CDR1 MNHEY, CDR2 SMNVEV (reference sequence). V was trimmed by 2 bases and J by 6 bases, leaving 11 bases between them. The CDR3 has 15 amino acids. The CDR3 DNA is TGTGCCAGCAGTTTAGGGGGGGCTGCTAATTCACCCCTCCACTTT. The encoded protein is CASSLGGAANSPLHF.

The chain is built from TRBV27 and TRBJ2-7; 8 positions match TRBD2. Trimming removed 0 bases from V and 5 bases from J; junction bases left unmatched: 9. From germline, CDR1 is MNHEY and CDR2 SMNVEV (reference sequence). This CDR3 spans 16 amino acids. The CDR3 sequence is CASSLSVSGNIDEQYF. The CDR3 bases are TGTGCCAGCAGTTTATCGGTTAGCGGGAATATTGACGAGCAGTACTTC.

CDR3 amino acids: CASGSGGAGNEQFF. The CDR3 bases are TGTGCCAGCGGAAGCGGGGGGGCAGGAAATGAGCAGTTCTTC. The chain recombines TRBV5-4 with TRBJ2-1; TRBD2 matches at 10 bases. The V gene's germline CDR1 is SGHNT and CDR2 YYREEE (reference sequence). With V trimmed by 7 bases and J by 7 bases, 8 bases remained unmatched. This CDR3 spans 14 amino acids. Together with reference TRBV5-4 and TRBJ2-1, the CDR3 gives the full variable domain: ETGVTQSPTHLIKTRGQQVTLRCSSQSGHNTVSWYQQALGQGPQFIFQYYREEENGRGNFPPRFSGLQFPNYSSELNVNALELDDSALYLCASGSGGAGNEQFFGPGTRLTVL.